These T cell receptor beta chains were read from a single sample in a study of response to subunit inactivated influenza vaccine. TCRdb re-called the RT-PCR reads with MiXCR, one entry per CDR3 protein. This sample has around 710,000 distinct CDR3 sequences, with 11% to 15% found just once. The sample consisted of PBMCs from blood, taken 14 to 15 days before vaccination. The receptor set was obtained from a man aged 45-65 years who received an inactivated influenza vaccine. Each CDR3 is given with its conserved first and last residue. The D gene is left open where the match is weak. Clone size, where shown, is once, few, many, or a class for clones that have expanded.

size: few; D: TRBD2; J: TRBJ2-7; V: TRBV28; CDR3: CASSPIVGGSIDEQYF; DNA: TGTGCCAGCAGTCCGATAGTCGGCGGGAGCATCGACGAGCAGTACTTC
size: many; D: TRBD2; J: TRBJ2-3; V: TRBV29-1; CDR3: CSVQPSGRASDTQYF; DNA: TGCAGCGTTCAGCCTAGCGGGAGGGCCTCAGATACGCAGTATTTT
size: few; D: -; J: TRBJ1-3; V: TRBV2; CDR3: CASSEAGTGGNTIYF; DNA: TGTGCCAGCAGTGAAGCGGGTACGGGTGGAAACACCATATATTTT
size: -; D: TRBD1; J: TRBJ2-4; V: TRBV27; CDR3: CASRETGGDFIQYF; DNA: TGTGCCAGCAGGGAGACAGGGGGCGACTTCATTCAGTACTTC
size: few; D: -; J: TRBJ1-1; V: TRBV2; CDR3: CASSVLVPDSSKAFF; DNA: TGTGCCAGCAGTGTCCTTGTCCCGGACAGCAGTAAAGCTTTCTTT
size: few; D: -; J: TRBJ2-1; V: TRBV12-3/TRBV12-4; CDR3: CASSLRQSYNEQFF; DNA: TGTGCCAGCAGTTTACGTCAGAGTTACAATGAGCAGTTCTTC
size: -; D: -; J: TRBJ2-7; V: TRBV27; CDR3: CASSTRRRSHEQYF; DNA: TGTGCCAGCAGTACACGACGGCGTAGTCACGAGCAGTACTTC
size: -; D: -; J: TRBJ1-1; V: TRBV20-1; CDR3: CSARSPRSGNTEAFF; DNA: TGCAGTGCTAGATCACCACGATCAGGGAACACTGAAGCTTTCTTT
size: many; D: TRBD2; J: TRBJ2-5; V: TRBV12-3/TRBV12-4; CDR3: CASSSSLAGGPETQYF; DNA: TGTGCCAGCAGTTCCTCACTAGCGGGAGGGCCCGAGACCCAGTACTTC
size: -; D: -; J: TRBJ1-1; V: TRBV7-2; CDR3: CASSDRYVNTEAFF; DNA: TGTGCCAGCAGCGACCGATACGTGAACACTGAAGCTTTCTTT
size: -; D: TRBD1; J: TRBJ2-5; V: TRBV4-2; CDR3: CASSQEVRTGRGETQYF; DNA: TGTGCCAGCAGCCAAGAAGTTCGGACAGGGCGAGGAGAGACCCAGTACTTC
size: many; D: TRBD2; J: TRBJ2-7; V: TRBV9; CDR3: CASSVEAGGPVYEQYF; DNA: TGTGCCAGCAGCGTAGAAGCGGGAGGGCCTGTCTACGAGCAGTACTTC
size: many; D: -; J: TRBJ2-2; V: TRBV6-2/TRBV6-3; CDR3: CASSSTRGTGELFF; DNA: TGTGCCAGCAGTTCCACGAGGGGAACCGGGGAGCTGTTTTTT
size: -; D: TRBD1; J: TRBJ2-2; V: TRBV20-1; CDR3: CSALLGQGAAGELFF; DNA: TGCAGTGCGCTGCTGGGACAGGGGGCCGCCGGGGAGCTGTTTTTT
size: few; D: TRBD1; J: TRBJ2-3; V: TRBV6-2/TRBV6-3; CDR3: CASSYGPGQSTDTQYF; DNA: TGTGCCAGCAGTTACGGCCCGGGACAGAGCACAGATACGCAGTATTTT
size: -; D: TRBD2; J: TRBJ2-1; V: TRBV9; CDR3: CASSTRLAVNEQFF; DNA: TGTGCCAGCAGCACCAGACTAGCAGTCAATGAGCAGTTCTTC
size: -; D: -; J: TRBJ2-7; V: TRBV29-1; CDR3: CSVEDRSGAREQYF; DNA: TGCAGCGTTGAAGATAGGTCAGGGGCTCGCGAGCAGTACTTC
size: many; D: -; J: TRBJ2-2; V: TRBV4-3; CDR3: CASSQDHRANTGELFF; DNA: TGCGCCAGCAGCCAAGATCACCGGGCGAACACCGGGGAGCTGTTTTTT
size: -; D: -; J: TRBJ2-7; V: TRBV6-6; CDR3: CASSYSEGGRQYF; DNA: TGTGCCAGCAGTTACTCGGAGGGGGGAAGGCAGTACTTC
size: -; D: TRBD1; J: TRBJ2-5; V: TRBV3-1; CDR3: CACSQDVRGSGTQYF; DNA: TGTGCCTGCAGCCAAGATGTCAGGGGGAGCGGGACCCAGTACTTC
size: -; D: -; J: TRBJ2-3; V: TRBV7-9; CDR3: CASSASEDDITDTQYF; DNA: TGTGCCAGCAGCGCCTCAGAAGACGACATCACAGATACGCAGTATTTT
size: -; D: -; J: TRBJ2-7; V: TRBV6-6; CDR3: CASSTLQRREQYF; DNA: TGTGCCAGCAGTACCCTTCAGCGAAGGGAGCAGTACTTC
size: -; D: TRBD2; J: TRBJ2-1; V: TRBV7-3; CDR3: CASSQRSGRVNEQFF; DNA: TGTGCCAGCAGTCAACGGAGCGGGAGGGTGAATGAGCAGTTCTTC
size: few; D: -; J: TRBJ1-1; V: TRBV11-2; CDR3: CASSISGILNTEAFF; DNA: TGTGCCAGCAGTATCAGCGGGATTCTGAACACTGAAGCTTTCTTT
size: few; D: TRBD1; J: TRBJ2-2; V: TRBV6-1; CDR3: CASSRQGNAGELFF; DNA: TGTGCCAGCAGTCGACAGGGGAATGCCGGGGAGCTGTTTTTT
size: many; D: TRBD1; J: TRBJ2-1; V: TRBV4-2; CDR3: CASSQVGTGAGEQFF; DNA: TGTGCCAGCAGCCAAGTAGGGACAGGGGCTGGTGAGCAGTTCTTC
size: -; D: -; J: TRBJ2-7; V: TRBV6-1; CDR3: CASSEGRQYPYEQYF; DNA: TGTGCCAGCAGTGAAGGGAGACAGTATCCCTACGAGCAGTACTTC
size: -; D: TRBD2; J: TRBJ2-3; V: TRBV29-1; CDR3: CSLRLASTDTQYF; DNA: TGCAGCCTACGACTAGCGAGCACAGATACGCAGTATTTT
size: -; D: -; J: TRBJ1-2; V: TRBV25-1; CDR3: CASSEYGVSSGGYTF; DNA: TGTGCCAGCAGTGAATATGGGGTCAGTTCGGGAGGCTACACCTTC
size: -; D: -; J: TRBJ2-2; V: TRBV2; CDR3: CASSGRDYTGELFF; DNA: TGTGCCAGCAGCGGCAGGGATTACACCGGGGAGCTGTTTTTT
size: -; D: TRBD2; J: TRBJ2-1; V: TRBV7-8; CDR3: CASSRLAGGGWGNEQFF; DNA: TGTGCCAGCAGCCGCCTAGCGGGGGGCGGGTGGGGGAATGAGCAGTTCTTC
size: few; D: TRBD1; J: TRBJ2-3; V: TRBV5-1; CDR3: CASKPTGQGTDTQYF; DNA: TGCGCCAGCAAACCTACCGGACAGGGCACGGATACGCAGTATTTT
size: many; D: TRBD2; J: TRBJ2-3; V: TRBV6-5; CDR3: CASSYEGGATDTQYF; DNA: TGTGCCAGCAGTTACGAGGGAGGGGCGACAGATACGCAGTATTTT
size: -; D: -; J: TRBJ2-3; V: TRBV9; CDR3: CASSVGTDSTQYF; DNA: TGTGCCAGCAGCGTAGGGACAGATAGCACGCAGTATTTT
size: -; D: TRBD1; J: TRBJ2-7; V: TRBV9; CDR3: CASSSRDSTYEQYF; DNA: TGTGCCAGCAGCTCCCGGGACAGCACCTACGAGCAGTACTTC
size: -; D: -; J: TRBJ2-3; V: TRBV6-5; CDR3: CASSYGQRTDTQYF; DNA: TGTGCCAGCAGTTACGGGCAGCGCACAGATACGCAGTATTTT
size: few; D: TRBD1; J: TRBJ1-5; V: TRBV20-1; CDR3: CSARDPRGDQPQHF; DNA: TGCAGTGCTAGAGATCCCAGGGGGGATCAGCCCCAGCATTTT
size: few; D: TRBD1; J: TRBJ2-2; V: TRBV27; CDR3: CASSFAGTGATGELFF; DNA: TGTGCCAGCAGTTTCGCCGGGACAGGGGCCACCGGGGAGCTGTTTTTT
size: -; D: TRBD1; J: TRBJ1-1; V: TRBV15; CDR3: CATSRGLTGEAFF; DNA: TGTGCCACCAGCAGAGGTCTGACAGGGGAAGCTTTCTTT
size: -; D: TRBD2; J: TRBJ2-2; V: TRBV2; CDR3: CASTSGGAIGELFF; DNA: TGTGCCAGCACCAGCGGGGGGGCCATCGGGGAGCTGTTTTTT
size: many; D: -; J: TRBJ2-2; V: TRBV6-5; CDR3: CASSYPNTGELFF; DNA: TGTGCCAGCAGTTACCCGAACACCGGGGAGCTGTTTTTT
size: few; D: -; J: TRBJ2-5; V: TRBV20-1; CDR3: CSARAGNKETQYF; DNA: TGCAGTGCTAGAGCGGGCAATAAAGAGACCCAGTACTTC
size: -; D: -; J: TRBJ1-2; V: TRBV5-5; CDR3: CASIPRGAEGYTF; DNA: TGTGCCAGCATCCCTAGGGGCGCGGAGGGCTACACCTTC
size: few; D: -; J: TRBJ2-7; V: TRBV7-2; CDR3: CASSLGDLGEQYF; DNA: TGTGCCAGCAGCTTGGGGGATCTTGGCGAGCAGTACTTC
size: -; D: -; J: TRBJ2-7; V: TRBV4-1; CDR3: CATSQVQGQEQYF; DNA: TGCGCCACCAGCCAAGTGCAGGGTCAGGAGCAGTACTTC
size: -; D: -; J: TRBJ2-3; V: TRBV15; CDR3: CATSRGVKSASQYF; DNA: TGTGCCACCAGCAGAGGCGTAAAGAGTGCATCGCAGTATTTT
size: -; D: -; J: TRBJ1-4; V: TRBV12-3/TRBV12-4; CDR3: CASRSIATNEKLFF; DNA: TGTGCCAGCAGATCGATTGCAACTAATGAAAAACTGTTTTTT
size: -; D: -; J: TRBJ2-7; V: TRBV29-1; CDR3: CSVEDFYEQYF; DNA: TGCAGCGTTGAGGACTTCTACGAGCAGTACTTC
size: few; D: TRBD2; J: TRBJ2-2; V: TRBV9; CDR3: CASSVAAGGGELFF; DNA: TGTGCCAGCAGCGTAGCCGCGGGGGGCGGGGAGCTGTTTTTT
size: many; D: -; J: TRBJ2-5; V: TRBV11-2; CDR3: CASSLDGGLETQYF; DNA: TGTGCCAGCAGCTTAGATGGAGGGTTGGAGACCCAGTACTTC
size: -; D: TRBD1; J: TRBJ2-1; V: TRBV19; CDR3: CASSQTRDSANEQFF; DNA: TGTGCCAGTAGTCAGACCCGGGACAGTGCTAATGAGCAGTTCTTC
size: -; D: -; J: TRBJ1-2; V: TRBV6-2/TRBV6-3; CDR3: CASSYPPAGSYGYTF; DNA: TGTGCCAGCAGTTACCCCCCGGCGGGGAGCTATGGCTACACCTTC
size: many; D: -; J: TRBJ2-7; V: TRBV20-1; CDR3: CSAPKWARILDYEQYF; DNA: TGCAGTGCCCCAAAATGGGCGAGGATTTTAGACTACGAGCAGTACTTC
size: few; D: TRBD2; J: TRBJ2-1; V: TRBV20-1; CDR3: CSAMGERSREEQFF; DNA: TGCAGTGCCATGGGGGAGAGATCGCGGGAGGAGCAGTTCTTC
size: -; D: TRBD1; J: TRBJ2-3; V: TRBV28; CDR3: CASSFTPQGAVGTDTQYF; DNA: TGTGCCAGCAGTTTCACACCACAGGGGGCGGTGGGCACAGATACGCAGTATTTT